This TCR beta chain is drawn from a study of CD8+ T cells in alopecia areata. Across the study: Tofacitinib dosing lasted 6 to 18 months, which was then followed by 6 months off drug.

There are 14 residues in the CDR3. V lost 6 bases, J lost 1 base, and 5 bases stayed unmatched. Germline CDR1 and CDR2: SNHLY and FYNNEI. cDNA serving as the sequencing template came from extracted, reverse transcribed RNA. Using immunoSEQ multiplex PCR, the repertoire was profiled, and TCRdb retains in-frame clones only, with some absent. Seen here are about 210,000 clones, approximately 70% observed once, and the top ten hold approximately 1.2%. The treatment was: oral pan-JAK inhibitor, 5-10 mg twice daily. Sorting from PBMCs produced CD4+ and CD8+ T cells. This clonotype was sampled from a human donor with alopecia areata. The starting material was CD4+ T cells sorted from blood, obtained around week 44, from a patient treated with tofacitinib. J is TRBJ2-5 and V is TRBV2, with 7 bases lining up with TRBD1. CDR3 sequence: CASSRGQVQETQYF. The CDR3 DNA is TGTGCCAGCAGCCGAGGACAGGTCCAAGAGACCCAGTACTTC.